The 8 T cell receptor beta chains reported below all come from one sample, sequenced in a study of CD8 T cells in ankylosing spondylitis. Study-level points and caveats: Seemingly characteristic of ankylosing spondylitis blood was a TCR beta motif consisting of roughly 8 highly homologous variants.

TCRdb re-analysed the 5' RACE reads in MiXCR, keeping a single row per CDR3 protein. The sample records roughly 700,000 distinct CDR3 sequences, 15% to 20% being singletons. No antigen has been identified for these receptors. Sequenced: blood, either unsorted or a sorted T cell fraction (not recorded which). Receptors originate from a male donor with ankylosing spondylitis.

The CDR3 region has the DNA TGTGCCAGCAGCTTAGACCCCGTGCGGGTTCAGTTCTTC. Its translation is CASSLDPVRVQFF. The chain combines TRBV11-3 with TRBJ2-1, with D possibly being TRBD2 (5 bases). Germline V gene lookup returns CDR1 SGHNT and CDR2 YENEEA. V lost 0 bases and J 13 bases, leaving 13 bases between the germline ends. CDR3 size: 13 residues.

The chain uses TRBV3-1 and TRBJ2-2; D might be TRBD2 (5 bases). The CDR3 has 14 residues. V was trimmed by 5 bases and J by 6 bases, leaving 13 bases between them. Germline V gene lookup returns CDR1 LGHDT and CDR2 YNNKEL (reference sequence). In nucleotides, the CDR3 is TGTGCCAGCAGCGTACCGGCCGGGGCCGGGGAGCTGTTTTTT. It is translated as CASSVPAGAGELFF.

The rearrangement links TRBV7-9 to TRBJ2-5; D is unresolved. This CDR3 has 16 residues. The ends were cut back, 4 bases at V and 1 base at J, with 16 bases in the middle. Germline lookup yields CDR1 SEHNR and CDR2 FQNEAQ (reference sequence). The CDR3 here is CASSYRSVVPQETQYF. CDR3 DNA sequence: TGTGCCAGCAGCTACCGTTCGGTGGTCCCCCAAGAGACCCAGTACTTC.

This CDR3 reads CASSLNEGGQGYTF. CDR3 nucleotides: TGTGCCAGCAGCTTAAATGAAGGGGGACAAGGCTACACCTTC. J is TRBJ1-2 and V is TRBV7-9; tentative D call: TRBD1 (6 bases). Germline-derived CDR1 and CDR2 are SEHNR and FQNEAQ (reference sequence). There are 14 residues in the CDR3. V was trimmed by 2 bases and J by 8 bases, leaving 15 bases between them.

The chain links TRBV9 to TRBJ2-1; D is ambiguous. Per the germline V gene, CDR1 is SGDLS and CDR2 is YYNGEE. V shed 3 bases and J shed 5 bases, with 6 bases lying between them. This CDR3 has 12 amino acids. The chain's CDR3 is CASSDQNNEQFF. In nucleotides, the CDR3 is TGTGCCAGCAGCGATCAAAACAATGAGCAGTTCTTC.

This clonotype turned up a few times. The chain carries TRBV5-1 and TRBJ2-1, with 9 bases that match TRBD2. V shed 8 bases and J 0 bases; nucleotides not matched to a gene: 6. Looked up from germline, CDR1 is SGHRS and CDR2 is YFSETQ. The CDR3 runs to 15 residues. The CDR3: CASKNSGSSYNEQFF. CDR3 sequence (DNA): TGCGCCAGTAAGAATAGCGGGAGCTCCTACAATGAGCAGTTCTTC.

The rearrangement joins TRBV15 to TRBJ2-1; a weak D match, TRBD2 (5 bases). V was clipped by 7 bases and J by 0 bases, with 7 bases between them. The CDR3 spans 13 residues. The germline V gene has CDR1 LNHNV and CDR2 YYDKDF (reference sequence). The CDR3 is CATKRSSYNEQFF. CDR3 sequence (DNA): TGTGCCACCAAGCGGTCCTCCTACAATGAGCAGTTCTTC.

In this sample, this clonotype turned up a few times. The V call is TRBV5-1, the J call TRBJ1-2; D is uncertain. The CDR3 runs 13 residues. V dropped 6 bases and J dropped 4 bases, with 13 bases sitting between them. Germline V gives CDR1 SGHRS, CDR2 YFSETQ. The CDR3 DNA is TGCGCCAGCACAGAGGGAGTAGGCTATGGCTACACCTTC. It is translated as CASTEGVGYGYTF.